A selection of T cell receptor beta chains follows, all from one sample in a study of T cell responses to AZD1222 COVID-19 vaccine. Clones were sequenced by immunoSEQ multiplex PCR, and TCRdb holds only the in-frame ones, with some missing. The sample yields more than 150,000 clones, 90% seen once. The sample in question was peripheral blood, obtained on day 0 of AZD1222 vaccination. These receptors all stem from an adult in good health. CDR3s include the opening cysteine and the closing phenylalanine or tryptophan. Each record gives: D gene, J gene, clone size, V gene, CDR3 protein, CDR3 DNA. D genes are given only for firm matches. Rows give clone size only sometimes, using once, few, many, or a class for an expanded clone.

. TRBJ2-7 few TRBV10-3 CAISPGTATYEQYF TGTGCCATCAGTCCCGGGACGGCGACCTACGAGCAGTACTTC
. TRBJ2-2 . TRBV7-3 CASSPPLVGVNTGELFF TGTGCCAGCAGCCCTCCGCTGGTGGGAGTTAACACCGGGGAGCTGTTTTTT
. TRBJ2-1 . TRBV6-5 CASSYSGLINEQFF TGTGCCAGCAGTTACTCTGGACTGATTAATGAGCAGTTCTTC
. TRBJ2-2 once TRBV19 CASSRTQANTGELFF TGTGCCAGTAGTAGGACACAAGCGAACACCGGGGAGCTGTTTTTT
TRBD1 TRBJ2-1 . TRBV5-1 CASSLIPTGLRHNEQFF TGCGCCAGCAGCTTGATCCCGACAGGGCTACGCCACAATGAGCAGTTCTTC
. TRBJ2-7 . TRBV30 CAWSVILAGGEQYF TGTGCCTGGAGTGTAATATTAGCCGGGGGCGAGCAGTACTTC
TRBD2 TRBJ2-2 . TRBV7-2 CASSGTGTSGSGELFF TGTGCCAGCAGCGGCACAGGGACTAGCGGATCCGGGGAGCTGTTTTTT
TRBD2 TRBJ2-7 few TRBV4-2 CASSQKSLAEYEQYF TGTGCCAGCAGCCAAAAGAGTCTAGCGGAATACGAGCAGTACTTC
. TRBJ1-3 . TRBV30 CAWKASGNTIYF TGTGCCTGGAAGGCCTCTGGAAACACCATATATTTT
TRBD1 TRBJ1-3 . TRBV7-9 CASSLTGYGNTIYF TGTGCCAGCAGCCTGACAGGGTATGGAAACACCATATATTTT
. TRBJ1-5 . TRBV5-8 CASSLLSRPNQPQHF TGTGCCAGCAGCTTATTAAGCAGGCCTAATCAGCCCCAGCATTTT
. TRBJ2-3 . TRBV5-8 CASSTSTDTQYF TGTGCCAGCAGCACTAGCACAGATACGCAGTATTTT
. TRBJ1-2 . TRBV28 CASSLYGGGYGYTF TGTGCCAGCAGTTTGTACGGGGGCGGCTATGGCTACACCTTC
. TRBJ1-5 . TRBV27 CASSPRGRTQPQHF TGTGCCAGCAGCCCCCGGGGGAGGACTCAGCCCCAGCATTTT
. TRBJ2-5 . TRBV7-3 CASSLSPGGETQYF TGTGCCAGCAGCTTAAGTCCAGGGGGGGAGACCCAGTACTTC
. TRBJ1-2 . TRBV10-2 CASSETGGGYTF TGCGCCAGCAGTGAGACTGGGGGTGGCTACACCTTC
TRBD1 TRBJ1-1 . TRBV5-6 CASSWGQMNTEAFF TGTGCCAGCAGCTGGGGACAGATGAACACTGAAGCTTTCTTT
TRBD1 TRBJ1-2 . TRBV19 CASRPAQGVSIGYTF TGTGCCAGTAGACCAGCCCAGGGGGTTAGCATTGGCTACACCTTC
TRBD2 TRBJ2-7 . TRBV27 CASSPLTSGSEYEQYF TGTGCCAGCAGCCCACTGACTAGCGGGAGTGAGTACGAGCAGTACTTC
. TRBJ2-3 . TRBV3-1/TRBV3-2 CASSQTTADTQYF TGTGCCAGCAGCCAGACCACGGCAGATACGCAGTATTTT
. TRBJ2-7 . TRBV28 CASSSGLFRGREQYF TGTGCCAGCAGTTCGGGACTGTTCAGAGGAAGGGAGCAGTACTTC
. TRBJ1-2 . TRBV4-1 CASSQAKSVASYGYTF TGCGCCAGCAGCCAAGCAAAAAGTGTAGCCTCCTATGGCTACACCTTC
. TRBJ1-1 . TRBV28 CASSLAAHRGTEAFF TGTGCCAGCAGCCTCGCGGCCCATAGGGGAACTGAAGCTTTCTTT
TRBD2 TRBJ2-1 . TRBV5-4 CASSLDAGAGEQFF TGTGCCAGCAGCTTGGATGCGGGAGCGGGAGAGCAGTTCTTC
. TRBJ2-1 . TRBV12-3/TRBV12-4 CASRLVENEQFF TGTGCCAGCAGACTTGTGGAGAATGAGCAGTTCTTC
. TRBJ2-5 . TRBV14 CASSYQETQYF TGTGCCAGCAGCTACCAAGAGACCCAGTACTTC
TRBD2 TRBJ2-1 . TRBV28 CASTEGTSLLDEQFF TGTGCCAGCACCGAAGGGACTAGTCTTCTCGATGAGCAGTTCTTC
. TRBJ1-3 . TRBV7-9 CASSLGNHFSGNTIYF TGTGCCAGCAGCTTGGGAAACCACTTCTCTGGAAACACCATATATTTT